A single sample is the source of the 26 T cell receptor gamma chains below, sequenced in a study of Vδ1+ human thymocytes. Study observations and caveats: In the thymus, TRG and TRD repertoires looked highly polyclonal with Gaussian CDR3 lengths.

Antigen specificity for these receptors is unknown. Extracted RNA was reverse transcribed into cDNA. CDR3 amplicons came from multiplex PCR with pooled V-gene forward and constant-region reverse primers. TCRdb re-processed the multiplex PCR reads via CATT. The table has 20,000 to 25,000 gamma-chain clones, around 13% seen once; the top ten hold 1.9%. The sample was Vdelta1+ gamma-delta thymocytes from the thymus. Specified subset: FACS-sorted CD3+ TCRalphabeta- TCRVdelta1+ TCRVdelta2- thymocytes. Source of these receptors: a child younger than two who had congenital heart surgery.

On this clone: A much larger clone is a single base away; this may be a read error. At the DNA level, this CDR3 is encoded by other sequences in the same sample as well. The chain joins TRGV5 to TRGJ1 or TRGJ2. Trimming took 0 bases from V and 2 from J; bases not matched to a gene: 4. The CDR3 runs to 14 residues. Germline V gives CDR1 VINAFY, CDR2 YDVSNSKD. The CDR3 nucleotides read TGTGCCACCTGGGACAGGTCGTATTATTATAAGAAACTCTTT. This codes for CATWDRSYYYKKLF.

Concerning this clone: This may stem from a read error, because a much larger clone lies one nucleotide away. The chain combines TRGV5 with TRGJ1 or TRGJ2. CDR1 VINAFY and CDR2 YDVSNSKD come from the germline V gene. The V and J ends lost 2 bases and 0 bases, in that order; junction bases with no gene match: 4. The CDR3 spans 14 residues. The CDR3 sequence is CATWDTPNYYKKLF. The CDR3 DNA follows: TGTGCCACCTGGGACACGCCGAATTATTATAAGAAACTCTTT.

This clone has only a few counts. This chain links TRGV4 with TRGJ1 or TRGJ2. The CDR3 covers 13 residues. Germline V gene data show CDR1 as EGSTGY and CDR2 as YDSYTSSV. Unmatched junction bases numbered 6, after V lost 4 bases and J lost 3 bases. The CDR3 DNA is TGTGCCACCTGGGAGGGCGGTTATTATAAGAAACTCTTT. Its translation: CATWEGGYYKKLF.

The rearrangement uses TRGV3 and TRGJ1 or TRGJ2. V shed 3 bases, J shed 7 bases, and the junction held 12 bases outside the gene matches. The CDR3 sequence is 14 residues long. Germline values: CDR1 VTNTFY, CDR2 YDVSTARD (reference sequence). The CDR3 sequence is CATWDGLPDYKKLF. The CDR3 coding sequence is TGTGCCACCTGGGACGGACTCCCTGACTATAAGAAACTCTTT.

V gene TRGV4 combines with J gene TRGJ1 or TRGJ2. Losses at the gene ends were 6 bases for V and 0 bases for J; bases not matched to a gene: 5. This CDR3 is built from 13 residues. Germline V gene lookup returns CDR1 EGSTGY and CDR2 YDSYTSSV. CDR3 sequence: CATWSLNYYKKLF. The DNA of the CDR3 is TGTGCCACCTGGTCGTTGAATTATTATAAGAAACTCTTT.

Regarding this clone: At one end, the junction sequence differs from germline, possibly due to a read error. V usage is TRGV9 and J usage is TRGJP. Germline V gives CDR1 GITISATS, CDR2 ISYDGTV (reference sequence). The CDR3 runs 19 residues. The chain's CDR3 is CALWEVSPTQELGKKSKVF. As DNA, the CDR3 is TGTGCCTTGTGGGAGGTTTCACCCACCCAAGAGTTGGGCAAAAAAAGCAAGGTATTT.

This clone has a handful of counts. The sample holds other DNA sequences that translate to the same CDR3. This rearrangement joins TRGV4 to TRGJP1. Trimming at V came to 1 base and at J to 0 bases, leaving 5 bases not matched to a gene. Germline-derived CDR1 and CDR2 are EGSTGY and YDSYTSSV. This CDR3 is built from 16 residues. DNA of the CDR3: TGTGCCACCTGGGATGGTGGGAATACCACTGGTTGGTTCAAGATATTT. It yields the protein CATWDGGNTTGWFKIF.

The chain combines TRGV4 with TRGJP1. The CDR3 has 15 amino acids. Germline-derived CDR1 and CDR2 are EGSTGY and YDSYTSSV. Trimming cost V 6 bases and J 0 bases; bases outside gene matches: 7. The chain's CDR3 is CATWKEYTTGWFKIF. CDR3 in DNA: TGTGCCACCTGGAAAGAATATACCACTGGTTGGTTCAAGATATTT.

Note on this clone: One end of the junction does not line up with germline, which may come from a read error. The chain joins TRGV9 to TRGJ1 or TRGJ2. Germline CDR1 GITISATS, CDR2 ISYDGTV (reference sequence). The CDR3 covers 13 residues. The CDR3 region is CALWEALGYKKLF. DNA for the CDR3: TGTGCCCTGTGGGAGGCCCTTGGATATAAGAAACTCTTT.

In the case of this clone: Other DNA variants within this sample encode the same CDR3. The rearrangement links TRGV4 to TRGJ1 or TRGJ2. Germline-derived CDR1 and CDR2 are EGSTGY and YDSYTSSV. With V trimmed by 3 bases and J by 6 bases, 5 bases remained unmatched. The CDR3 is 12 residues long. For the CDR3, the DNA is TGTGCCACCTGGGATCTTCCTTATAAGAAACTCTTT. Its protein product is CATWDLPYKKLF.

On this clone itself: One junction end does not reproduce the germline sequence, and a read error may be involved. This chain links TRGV4 with TRGJ1 or TRGJ2. Germline CDR1 reads EGSTGY; CDR2 reads YDSYTSSV. This CDR3 is built from 16 residues. The CDR3 region has the DNA TGTGCCACCTGGAATGGGACGGCCCAAAATTATTATAAGAAACTCTTT. This encodes CATWNGTAQNYYKKLF.

This clone was seen only a few times. This chain connects TRGV2 to TRGJ1 or TRGJ2. The CDR3 consists of 12 residues. Germline V gene data show CDR1 as EGSNGY and CDR2 as YDSYNSKV. After removal of 0 bases from V and 10 bases from J, the junction contained 6 bases not matched to a gene. CDR3 nucleotides: TGTGCCACCTGGGACGGGAAAAGCAAGAAACTCTTT. Translating gives CATWDGKSKKLF.

This clone came up a few times. This rearrangement joins TRGV9 to TRGJ1 or TRGJ2. The CDR3 totals 12 residues. Germline loops: CDR1 GITISATS, CDR2 ISYDGTV (reference sequence). V lost 1 base, J lost 14 bases, and 11 bases stayed unmatched. Written as DNA, the CDR3 is TGTGCCTTGTGGGAGGTATTGTTAGTGGAACTCTTT. It yields the protein CALWEVLLVELF.

The chain is built from TRGV4 and TRGJ1 or TRGJ2. With 1 base clipped from V and 12 bases from J, the junction kept 15 bases outside the gene matches. Germline V lookup: CDR1 EGSTGY, CDR2 YDSYTSSV. The CDR3 has 14 residues. The CDR3 region is CATWDGPRPQPKLF. DNA of the CDR3: TGTGCCACCTGGGATGGCCCCCGCCCCCAACCGAAACTCTTT.

The chain couples TRGV3 to TRGJ1 or TRGJ2. V lost 0 bases to trimming and J lost 0 bases; unmatched junction nucleotides: 14. Germline V gives CDR1 VTNTFY, CDR2 YDVSTARD (reference sequence). The CDR3 has 18 residues. In nucleotides, the CDR3 is TGTGCCACCTGGGACAGGCTGTTACCGGGGAAGAATTATTATAAGAAACTCTTT. Protein: CATWDRLLPGKNYYKKLF.

Remarks on this clone: Other nucleotide sequences in the sample specify the same CDR3. The V call is TRGV2, the J call TRGJP2. This CDR3 has 15 residues. Trimming cost V 0 bases and J 5 bases; bases outside gene matches: 6. Germline CDR1 and CDR2: EGSNGY and YDSYNSKV. CDR3 protein: CATWDGPGSDWIKTF. CDR3 sequence (DNA): TGTGCCACCTGGGACGGGCCGGGGAGTGATTGGATCAAGACGTTT.

The chain recombines TRGV5 with TRGJ1 or TRGJ2. The CDR3 totals 11 residues. V was clipped by 2 bases and J by 10 bases; unmatched bases: 5. CDR1 and CDR2 from the germline V gene are VINAFY and YDVSNSKD. CDR3 DNA: TGTGCCACCTGGGACATTCTCAAGAAACTCTTT. Protein sequence: CATWDILKKLF.

This clone was picked up a small number of times. Different DNA sequences within this sample yield the same CDR3. J is TRGJ1 or TRGJ2 and V is TRGV4. Germline V gene lookup returns CDR1 EGSTGY and CDR2 YDSYTSSV. V trimming: 6 bases; J trimming: 3 bases; junction bases outside the gene matches: 8. CDR3 size: 13 residues. CDR3 sequence (DNA): TGTGCCACCTGGAAGTGTCCTTATTATAAGAAACTCTTT. Translation: CATWKCPYYKKLF.

The V gene is TRGV8, the J gene TRGJ1 or TRGJ2. Per the germline V gene, CDR1 is VENAVY and CDR2 is YDSYNSRV. With V trimmed by 2 bases and J by 9 bases, 19 bases remained unmatched. The CDR3 totals 16 residues. CDR3 amino acids: CATWDTSDQKGGKKLF. CDR3 nucleotide sequence: TGTGCCACCTGGGATACCTCCGACCAAAAAGGTGGTAAGAAACTCTTT.

This clone was seen more than once but under ten times. The genes are TRGV8 and TRGJP1. Germline V gives CDR1 VENAVY, CDR2 YDSYNSRV. There are 13 residues in the CDR3. V was clipped by 5 bases and J by 4 bases; unmatched bases: 4. The CDR3 is CATWVVTGWFKIF. The CDR3, as DNA: TGTGCCACCTGGGTCGTCACTGGTTGGTTCAAGATATTT.

This clone was observed a few times. This chain joins TRGV8 and TRGJ1 or TRGJ2. CDR1 is VENAVY, CDR2 YDSYNSRV, per germline. The CDR3 sequence is 13 residues long. Trimming at V came to 2 bases and at J to 12 bases, leaving 13 bases not matched to a gene. CDR3 nucleotides: TGTGCCACCTGGGATATAAAGCGGAGGGGGAAACTCTTT. Amino acids: CATWDIKRRGKLF.

This clone is labeled as medium-sized. The chain carries TRGV9 and TRGJ1 or TRGJ2. The germline gives CDR1 GITISATS, CDR2 ISYDGTV (reference sequence). The V gene end was trimmed by 6 bases and the J gene end by 9 bases; junction bases not matched to a gene: 8. The CDR3 length is 11 residues. The CDR3 DNA sequence: TGTGCCTTGTGGTCCGAACCTAAGAAACTCTTT. Its protein product is CALWSEPKKLF.

The chain employs TRGV3 and TRGJ1 or TRGJ2. V shed 2 bases, J shed 6 bases, and the junction held 7 bases outside the gene matches. The CDR3 runs to 13 residues. Germline V gives CDR1 VTNTFY, CDR2 YDVSTARD (reference sequence). CDR3 region: CATWDIFLYKKLF. The CDR3 DNA follows: TGTGCCACCTGGGACATTTTTCTTTATAAGAAACTCTTT.

Turning to this clone: Other DNA variants within this sample encode the same CDR3. The chain uses TRGV4 and TRGJ1 or TRGJ2. Germline V lookup: CDR1 EGSTGY, CDR2 YDSYTSSV. After removal of 6 bases from V and 6 bases from J, the junction contained 8 bases not matched to a gene. This CDR3 has 12 residues. Here the CDR3 reads CATWNGGYKKLF. The CDR3 region has the DNA TGTGCCACCTGGAACGGAGGTTATAAGAAACTCTTT.

V is TRGV5 and J is TRGJ1 or TRGJ2. J lost 0 bases, V lost 0 bases, and 23 bases had no gene match. This CDR3 region has 21 residues. Germline V lookup: CDR1 VINAFY, CDR2 YDVSNSKD. The CDR3 sequence: CATWDRLGGHRGNSNYYKKLF. CDR3 sequence (DNA): TGTGCCACCTGGGACAGGCTCGGAGGTCATCGGGGGAATTCGAATTATTATAAGAAACTCTTT.

Comments on this clone: At the DNA level, this CDR3 is encoded by other sequences in the same sample as well. This sequence joins TRGV5 and TRGJ1 or TRGJ2. This CDR3 contains 15 residues. Trimming cost V 3 bases and J 0 bases; bases outside gene matches: 8. Per the germline V gene, CDR1 is VINAFY and CDR2 is YDVSNSKD. CDR3: CATWDSPPNYYKKLF. CDR3 bases: TGTGCCACCTGGGACTCTCCCCCGAATTATTATAAGAAACTCTTT.